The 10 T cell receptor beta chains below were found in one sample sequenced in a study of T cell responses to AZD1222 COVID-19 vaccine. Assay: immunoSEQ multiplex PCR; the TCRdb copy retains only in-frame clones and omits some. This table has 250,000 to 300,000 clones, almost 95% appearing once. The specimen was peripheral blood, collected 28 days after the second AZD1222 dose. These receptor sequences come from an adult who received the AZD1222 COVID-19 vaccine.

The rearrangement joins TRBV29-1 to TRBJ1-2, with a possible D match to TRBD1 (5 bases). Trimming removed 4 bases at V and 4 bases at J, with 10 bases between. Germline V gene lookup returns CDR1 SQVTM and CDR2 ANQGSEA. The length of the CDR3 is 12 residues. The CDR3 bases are TGCAGCGTTGTTGAGACAGTCTATGGCTACACCTTC. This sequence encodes CSVVETVYGYTF.

The CDR3 loop is CASSREASYGYTF. The DNA of the CDR3 is TGTGCCAGCAGCCGGGAGGCCTCTTATGGCTACACCTTC. V usage is TRBV7-9 and J usage is TRBJ1-2, with unresolved D. V shed 5 bases and J shed 5 bases, with 12 bases lying between them. There are 13 residues in the CDR3. Germline V gene data show CDR1 as SEHNR and CDR2 as FQNEAQ (reference sequence).

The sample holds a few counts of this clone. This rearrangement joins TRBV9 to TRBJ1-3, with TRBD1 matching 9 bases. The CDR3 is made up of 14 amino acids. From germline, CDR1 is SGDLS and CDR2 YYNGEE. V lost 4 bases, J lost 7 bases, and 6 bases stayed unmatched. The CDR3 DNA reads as TGTGCCAGCAGCCCCGGACAGGGGACGAACACCATATATTTT. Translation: CASSPGQGTNTIYF.

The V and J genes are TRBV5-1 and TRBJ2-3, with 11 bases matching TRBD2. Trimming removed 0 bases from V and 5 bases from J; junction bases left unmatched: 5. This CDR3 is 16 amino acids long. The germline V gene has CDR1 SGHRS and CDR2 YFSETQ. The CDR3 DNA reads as TGCGCCAGCAGCTTGGTGGGCCTAGCGGGAGGAGATACGCAGTATTTT. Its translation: CASSLVGLAGGDTQYF.

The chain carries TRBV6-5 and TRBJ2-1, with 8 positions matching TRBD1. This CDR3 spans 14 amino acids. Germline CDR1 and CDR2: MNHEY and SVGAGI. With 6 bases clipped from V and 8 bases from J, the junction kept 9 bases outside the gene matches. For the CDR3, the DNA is TGTGCCAGCAGCGAGAGGACAGGGTGGGATGAGCAGTTCTTC. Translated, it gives CASSERTGWDEQFF.

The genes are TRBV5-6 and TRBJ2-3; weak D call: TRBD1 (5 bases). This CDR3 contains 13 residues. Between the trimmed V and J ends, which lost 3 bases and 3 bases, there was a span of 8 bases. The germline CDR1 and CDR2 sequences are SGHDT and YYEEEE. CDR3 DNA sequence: TGTGCCAGCAGCTCACACAGGACAGATACGCAGTATTTT. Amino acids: CASSSHRTDTQYF.

This chain's CDR3 is CASSQGQSGVGNTIYF. The CDR3 nucleotides read TGTGCCAGCAGCCAAGGGCAGTCAGGGGTTGGAAACACCATATATTTT. The chain uses TRBV3-1 (or the pseudogene TRBV3-2) and TRBJ1-3; possible D gene TRBD1, 6 bases. This CDR3 has 16 residues. Germline V CDR1 and CDR2: LGHDT, YNNKEL (reference sequence). The V gene lost 1 base and the J gene lost 3 bases, with 13 bases spanning the gap.

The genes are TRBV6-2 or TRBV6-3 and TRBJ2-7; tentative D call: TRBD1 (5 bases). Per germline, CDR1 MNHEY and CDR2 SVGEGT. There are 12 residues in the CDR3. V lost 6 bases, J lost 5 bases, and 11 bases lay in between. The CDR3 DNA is TGTGCCAGCAGCAGGGTGTACGACGAGCAGTACTTC. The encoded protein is CASSRVYDEQYF.

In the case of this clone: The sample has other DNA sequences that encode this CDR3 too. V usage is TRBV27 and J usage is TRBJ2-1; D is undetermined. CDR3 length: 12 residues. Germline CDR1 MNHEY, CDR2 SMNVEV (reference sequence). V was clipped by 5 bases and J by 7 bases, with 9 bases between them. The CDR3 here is CASSLLGNEQFF. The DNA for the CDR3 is TGTGCCAGCAGTCTCCTGGGGAATGAGCAGTTCTTC.

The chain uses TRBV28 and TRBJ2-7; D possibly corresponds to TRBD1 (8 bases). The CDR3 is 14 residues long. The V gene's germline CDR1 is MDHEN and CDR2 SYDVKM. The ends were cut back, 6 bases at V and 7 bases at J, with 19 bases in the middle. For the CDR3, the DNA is TGTGCCAGCAGACGGACAGGGCGGGGGTATGAGCAGTACTTC. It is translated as CASRRTGRGYEQYF.